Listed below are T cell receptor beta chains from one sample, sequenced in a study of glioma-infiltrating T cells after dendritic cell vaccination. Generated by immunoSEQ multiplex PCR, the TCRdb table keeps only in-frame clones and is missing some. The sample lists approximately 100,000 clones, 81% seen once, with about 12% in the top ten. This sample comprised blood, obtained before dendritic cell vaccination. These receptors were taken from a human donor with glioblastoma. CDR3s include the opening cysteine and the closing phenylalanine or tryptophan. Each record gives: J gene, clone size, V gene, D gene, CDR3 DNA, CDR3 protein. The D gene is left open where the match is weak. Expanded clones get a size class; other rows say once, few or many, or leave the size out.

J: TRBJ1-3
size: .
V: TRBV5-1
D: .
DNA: TGCGCCAGCAGCTTGGCTATAGGGAGCTCTGGAAACACCATATATTTT
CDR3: CASSLAIGSSGNTIYF

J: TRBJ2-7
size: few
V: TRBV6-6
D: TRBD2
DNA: TGTGCCAGCAGGGGACTAGCGGGGGGCCCTCTGAACGAGCAGTACTTC
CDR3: CASRGLAGGPLNEQYF

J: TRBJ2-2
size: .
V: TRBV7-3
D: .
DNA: TGTGCCAGCAGCTTAACGGTACAGAACACCGGGGAGCTGTTTTTT
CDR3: CASSLTVQNTGELFF

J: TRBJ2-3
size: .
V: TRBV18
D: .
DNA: TGTGCCAGCTCACCCGGAACAGGTCTGGGCACAGATACGCAGTATTTT
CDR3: CASSPGTGLGTDTQYF

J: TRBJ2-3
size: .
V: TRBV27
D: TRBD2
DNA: TGTGCCAGCAGTTTGTCCCGAGCGGGGGGGCCCTTGGGAGATACGCAGTATTTT
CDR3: CASSLSRAGGPLGDTQYF

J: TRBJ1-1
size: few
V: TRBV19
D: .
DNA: TGTGCCACCCGGAGGGGTGCGGGCACTGAAGCTTTCTTT
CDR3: CATRRGAGTEAFF

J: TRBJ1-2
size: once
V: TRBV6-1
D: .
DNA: TGTGCCAGCTCCCGGAGCGCTAACTATGGCTACACCTTC
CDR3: CASSRSANYGYTF

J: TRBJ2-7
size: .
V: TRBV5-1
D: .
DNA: TGCGCCAGCAGCTTCCTATGGGGCAGGGATAGCTCCTACGAGCAGTACTTC
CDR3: CASSFLWGRDSSYEQYF

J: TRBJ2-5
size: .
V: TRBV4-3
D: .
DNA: TGCGCCAGCAGCCAAGTCAACCGAGAAGAGACCCAGTACTTC
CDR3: CASSQVNREETQYF

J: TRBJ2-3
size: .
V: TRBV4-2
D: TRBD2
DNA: TGTGCCAGCAGCACCCGCAGTGGTAGCGGGACAGATACGCAGTATTTT
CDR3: CASSTRSGSGTDTQYF

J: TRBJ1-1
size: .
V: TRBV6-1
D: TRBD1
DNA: TGTGCCAGCAGTTCGACAGGGATGAACACTGAAGCTTTCTTT
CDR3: CASSSTGMNTEAFF

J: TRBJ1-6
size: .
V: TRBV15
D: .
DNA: TGTGCCACCAGCTCCCGGGACACCTATTCACCCCTCCACTTT
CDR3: CATSSRDTYSPLHF

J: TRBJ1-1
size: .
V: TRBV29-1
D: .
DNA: TGCAGCTTCCGAAGGGCGGGGGAACCTGAAGCTTTCTTT
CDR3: CSFRRAGEPEAFF

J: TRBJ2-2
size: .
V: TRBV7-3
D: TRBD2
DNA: TGTGCCAGCAGCTTAATGCCACTAGCGGGGGTTGGAGGCACCGGGGAGCTGTTTTTT
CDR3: CASSLMPLAGVGGTGELFF

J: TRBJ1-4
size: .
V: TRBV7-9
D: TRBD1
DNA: TGTGCCAGCAGCCCCTCGGGGACAGCAGGTGAAAAACTGTTTTTT
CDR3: CASSPSGTAGEKLFF

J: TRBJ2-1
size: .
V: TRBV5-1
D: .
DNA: TGCGCCAGCAGCCCGAGTTCCGGGAGTGAGCAGTTCTTC
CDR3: CASSPSSGSEQFF

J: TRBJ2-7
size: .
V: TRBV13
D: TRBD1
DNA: TGTGCCAGCAGCACCGGGACAGGCTTACTTTCTTTCCGGGAGCTCTACGAGCAGTACTTC
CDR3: CASSTGTGLLSFRELYEQYF

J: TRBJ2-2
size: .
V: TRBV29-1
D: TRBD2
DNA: TGCAGCGTGAGTTTAGCGGGGGGTCTAAACACCGGGGAGCTGTTTTTT
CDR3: CSVSLAGGLNTGELFF

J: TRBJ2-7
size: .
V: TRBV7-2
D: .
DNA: TGTGCCAGCAGCTTGGGTGGCGGGGGCGGGGACGAGCAGTACTTC
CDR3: CASSLGGGGGDEQYF

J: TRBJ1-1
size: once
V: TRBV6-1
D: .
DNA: TGTGCCAGCTCCAGGAGGGTCGCTGAAGCTTTCTTT
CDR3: CASSRRVAEAFF

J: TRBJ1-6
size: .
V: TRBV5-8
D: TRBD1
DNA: TGTGCCAGCAGCCTCGGACAGGGGAATTCACCCCTCCACTTT
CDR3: CASSLGQGNSPLHF

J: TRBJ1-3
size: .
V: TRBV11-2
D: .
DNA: TGTGCCAGCAGTCGAACAAACTCTGGAAACACCATATATTTT
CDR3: CASSRTNSGNTIYF

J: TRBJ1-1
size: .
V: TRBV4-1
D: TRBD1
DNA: TGCGCCAGCAGCCAGACCGGGACAGGTATTCACACTGAAGCTTTCTTT
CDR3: CASSQTGTGIHTEAFF

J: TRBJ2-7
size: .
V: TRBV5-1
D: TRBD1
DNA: TGCGCCAGCAGCTCATATTTACAGGGGGCCATCGAGCAGTACTTC
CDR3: CASSSYLQGAIEQYF

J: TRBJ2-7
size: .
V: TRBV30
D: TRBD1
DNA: TGTGCCTGGAGTGCACGAAGGGGGCCTCGGGACGAGCAGTACTTC
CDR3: CAWSARRGPRDEQYF

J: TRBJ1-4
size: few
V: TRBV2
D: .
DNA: TGTGCCAGCAGTGATGGCCAGGATAATGAAAAACTGTTTTTT
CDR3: CASSDGQDNEKLFF

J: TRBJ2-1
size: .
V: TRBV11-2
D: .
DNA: TGTGCCAGCAGCGACAGGCGCTCCTACAATGAGCAGTTCTTC
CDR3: CASSDRRSYNEQFF

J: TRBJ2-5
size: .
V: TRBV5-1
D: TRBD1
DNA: TGCGCCAGCAGCGAGGACAGGGCGCAAGAGACCCAGTACTTC
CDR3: CASSEDRAQETQYF

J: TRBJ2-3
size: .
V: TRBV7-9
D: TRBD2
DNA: TGTGCCAGCAGCTCAGGACTAGCGGGGGGCGGAGATACGCAGTATTTT
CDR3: CASSSGLAGGGDTQYF

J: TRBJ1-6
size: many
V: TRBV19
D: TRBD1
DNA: TGTGCCAGTAGTCCAACACGGACAGGGGAGAATTCACCCCTCCACTTT
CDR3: CASSPTRTGENSPLHF

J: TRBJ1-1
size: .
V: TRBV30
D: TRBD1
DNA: TGTGCCCTTGCAGGGACAGGGGGTTCTTGGGACACTGAAGCTTTCTTT
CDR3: CALAGTGGSWDTEAFF

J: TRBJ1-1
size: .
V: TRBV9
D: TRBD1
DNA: TGTGCCAGCAGCGTAGTAGGGACAGGGAGAGGGGCTGAAGCTTTCTTT
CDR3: CASSVVGTGRGAEAFF

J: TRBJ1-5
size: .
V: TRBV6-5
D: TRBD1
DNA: TGTGCCAGCAGTCGAAGACAGGGGCTTCAGCCCCAGCATTTT
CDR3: CASSRRQGLQPQHF

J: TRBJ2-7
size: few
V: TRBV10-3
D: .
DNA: TGTGCCATCAGTGACTCCAGGATTCGGCACTACGAGCAGTACTTC
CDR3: CAISDSRIRHYEQYF

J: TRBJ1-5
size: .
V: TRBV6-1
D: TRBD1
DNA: TGTGCCAGCAGTACCATGACAGGGGGCAATCAGCCCCAGCATTTT
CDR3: CASSTMTGGNQPQHF

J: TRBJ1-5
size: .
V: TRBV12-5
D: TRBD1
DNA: TGTGCTAGTGGTTTACTCACCGGGACAGGGGTTTTGCCCCAGCATTTT
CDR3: CASGLLTGTGVLPQHF

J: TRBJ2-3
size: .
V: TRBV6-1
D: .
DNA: TGTGCCAGCAGTGAACTACAGGGTATAGGACAGTATTTT
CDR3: CASSELQGIGQYF

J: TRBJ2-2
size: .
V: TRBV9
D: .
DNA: TGTGCCAGCAGCCCCGGGGGGCGGTTCGGGGAGCTGTTTTTT
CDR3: CASSPGGRFGELFF

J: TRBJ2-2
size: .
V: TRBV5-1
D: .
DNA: TGCGCCAGCACCCATCTGGGGACACAGAACACCGGGGAGCTGTTTTTT
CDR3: CASTHLGTQNTGELFF

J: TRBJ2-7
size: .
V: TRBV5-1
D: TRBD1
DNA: TGCGCCAGCAGCTTGTCTGATTCGGGACAGGGGACCGAGCAGTACTTC
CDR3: CASSLSDSGQGTEQYF

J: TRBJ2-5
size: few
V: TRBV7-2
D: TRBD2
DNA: TGTGCCAGCAGCTTACGGACTAGCGGGCTCCAAGAGACCCAGTACTTC
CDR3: CASSLRTSGLQETQYF

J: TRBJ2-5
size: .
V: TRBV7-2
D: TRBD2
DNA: TGTGCCAGCAGCTACCTAGCGGCTGGGGAGACCCAGTACTTC
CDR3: CASSYLAAGETQYF

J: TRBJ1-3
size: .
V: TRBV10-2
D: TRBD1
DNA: TGCGCCAGCAGTCCTGGGACAGACGGAAACACCATATATTTT
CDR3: CASSPGTDGNTIYF

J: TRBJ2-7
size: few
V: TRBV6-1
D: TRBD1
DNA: TGTGCCAGCGCGGCCGAGGGGGACAGGGCATACGAGCAGTACTTC
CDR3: CASAAEGDRAYEQYF